Listed here are 10 T cell receptor beta chains from one sample, sequenced in a study of T-cell memory formation after mild COVID-19. Each CDR3 protein is one row after TCRdb ran MiXCR on the 5' RACE reads. The sample contains roughly 200,000 distinct CDR3 sequences, over 9% of which appear only once. Material for sequencing was PBMCs or a T cell subset sorted from them (not recorded which). All receptors derive from a man between 18 and 29 years old who had mild COVID-19 (a few samples of this study predate the infection). Cell type and time point are not known.

This clonotype was seen at least ten times. V usage is TRBV27 and J usage is TRBJ2-3, with 7 bases aligning to TRBD1. Germline-derived CDR1 and CDR2 are MNHEY and SMNVEV (reference sequence). This CDR3 region has 14 residues. Trimming took 7 bases from V and 1 from J; bases not matched to a gene: 5. The CDR3 loop reads CASTRQGRTDTQYF. The CDR3, as DNA: TGTGCCAGCACTAGACAGGGCCGCACAGATACGCAGTATTTT.

This sequence joins TRBV30 and TRBJ2-7; D is unresolved. V lost 2 bases to trimming and J lost 2 bases, with 7 bases between them. Germline V gives CDR1 GTSNPN, CDR2 SVGIG (reference sequence). The CDR3 extends over 12 amino acids. CDR3 region: CAWSPSTYEQYF. CDR3 DNA: TGTGCCTGGAGTCCATCAACCTACGAGCAGTACTTC.

The V gene is TRBV19, the J gene TRBJ2-3, with 11 bases aligning to TRBD2. Germline CDR1 reads LNHDA; CDR2 reads SQIVND (reference sequence). V dropped 5 bases and J dropped 2; count of bases not matched to a gene: 6. This CDR3 has 16 amino acids. The CDR3 bases are TGTGCCAGTAGTTTAGGGACTAGCGGACCCACAGATACGCAGTATTTT. This translates into CASSLGTSGPTDTQYF.

The chain links TRBV4-3 to TRBJ2-5; TRBD2 aligns across 9 bases. The V gene's germline CDR1 is LGHNA and CDR2 YSLEER. The CDR3 is made up of 16 amino acids. V dropped 4 bases and J dropped 7; count of bases not matched to a gene: 13. Here the CDR3 DNA reads TGCGCCAGCAGCCCCACACGTTGGCGGGGGGGCGGGACCCAGTACTTC. Its translation: CASSPTRWRGGGTQYF.

A single count supports this clonotype. The chain recombines TRBV5-1 with TRBJ2-2; 14 nucleotides align to TRBD2. CDR1 is SGHRS, CDR2 YFSETQ, per germline. This CDR3 comprises 16 residues. Trimming took 4 bases from V and 6 from J; bases not matched to a gene: 5. CDR3 protein: CASSQGLAGVAGELFF. The CDR3 region has the DNA TGCGCCAGCAGCCAGGGACTAGCGGGGGTCGCCGGGGAGCTGTTTTTT.

V gene TRBV10-3 combines with J gene TRBJ2-2; D unclear. Germline assignment: CDR1 ENHRY and CDR2 SYGVKD. The V and J ends lost 5 bases and 9 bases respectively, with 13 bases between them. The CDR3 covers 13 residues. The DNA of the CDR3 is TGTGCCATCAGTCTCAGTAAGGGCCGGGAGCTGTTTTTT. This encodes CAISLSKGRELFF.

This clonotype was counted between two and nine times. The rearrangement links TRBV18 to TRBJ1-1; D ambiguous. Deletions cut 2 bases from V and 1 base from J, with 8 bases between. CDR1 is KGHSH, CDR2 LQKENI, per germline. The CDR3 runs to 14 residues. This chain's CDR3 is CASSPGVENTEAFF. The CDR3 DNA reads as TGTGCCAGCTCACCAGGCGTTGAGAACACTGAAGCTTTCTTT.

This clonotype was detected ten times or more. CDR3 sequence reads: CASSQDSRGNQPQHF. In DNA, the CDR3 is TGCGCCAGCAGCCAAGATAGCAGGGGCAATCAGCCCCAGCATTTT. V is TRBV4-3 and J is TRBJ1-5; tentative D call: TRBD1 (5 bases). The germline V gene encodes CDR1 LGHNA and CDR2 YSLEER. The CDR3 sequence is 15 residues long. V was trimmed by 0 bases and J by 2 bases, leaving 8 bases between them.

In regard to this clonotype: No conserved phenylalanine or tryptophan ends this CDR3, so it is likely a read error. This chain uses TRBV20-1 with TRBJ1-1, with 7 bases matching TRBD1. CDR1 and CDR2 (germline): DFQATT, SNEGSKA (reference sequence). V trimming: 3 bases; J trimming: 11 bases; junction bases outside the gene matches: 6. The length of the CDR3 is 11 residues. CDR3 region: CSARQTGWAFY. The CDR3 coding sequence is TGCAGTGCTAGGCAGACAGGGTGGGCTTTCTAT.

This clonotype was seen a few times. V and J are TRBV18 and TRBJ2-3; 7 bases line up with TRBD2. Per germline, CDR1 KGHSH and CDR2 LQKENI. This CDR3 comprises 14 residues. Losses at the gene ends were 5 bases for V and 5 bases for J; bases not matched to a gene: 7. The CDR3: CASSFRGEEDTQYF. The CDR3 DNA reads as TGTGCCAGCTCATTTCGGGGGGAAGAAGATACGCAGTATTTT.